These 11 T cell receptor beta chains came from one sample sequenced in a study of shared clonotypes between healthy human individuals. Clones were read by immunoSEQ multiplex PCR, and TCRdb kept only the in-frame ones, dropping some. The repertoire holds about 690,000 clones, with around 90% as singletons. The sequencing sample was made of memory CD8+ T cells from PBMCs. Indicated subset: CD45RO+ cells pooled with CCR7-negative TemRA cells. The receptors were sampled from a man between 18 and 35 years old in good health. Some clones in this sample may be carry-over from other donors' samples.

As regards this clone: Additional DNA sequences in this sample encode the identical CDR3. The V and J genes are TRBV5-1 and TRBJ2-7; 9 bases are a match to TRBD2. CDR1 and CDR2 (germline): SGHRS, YFSETQ. The CDR3 length is 15 residues. The trim removed 0 bases at V and 3 bases at J, leaving 4 bases unmatched. This chain's CDR3 is CASSLALAGSYEQYF. The CDR3 nucleotides are TGCGCCAGCAGCTTGGCCCTAGCGGGAAGCTACGAGCAGTACTTC.

This chain joins TRBV5-6 and TRBJ2-1; weak D call: TRBD2 (6 bases). This CDR3 comprises 17 residues. Trimming pared 4 bases from V and 4 bases from J, leaving 21 bases between. Germline assignment: CDR1 SGHDT and CDR2 YYEEEE. Written as DNA, the CDR3 is TGTGCCAGCAGCCAAATTCGACGGGGGAAACATTACAATGAGCAGTTCTTC. This sequence encodes CASSQIRRGKHYNEQFF.

V and J are TRBV19 and TRBJ2-1; either TRBD1 or TRBD2 may supply D (5 bases each). CDR3 length equals 14 residues. Between the trimmed V and J ends, which lost 2 bases and 8 bases, there was a span of 13 bases. Germline V gene data show CDR1 as LNHDA and CDR2 as SQIVND (reference sequence). The DNA of the CDR3 is TGTGCCAGTAGTATACGGGGACCGGGCGATGAGCAGTTCTTC. This codes for CASSIRGPGDEQFF.

The chain links TRBV27 to TRBJ2-1, with unresolved D. The CDR3 consists of 12 residues. Trimming stripped 4 bases from V and 9 bases from J, with 10 bases between. CDR1 and CDR2 (germline): MNHEY, SMNVEV (reference sequence). The CDR3 loop reads CASSWFRGEQFF. The CDR3, as DNA: TGTGCCAGCAGTTGGTTTCGAGGTGAGCAGTTCTTC.

The chain employs TRBV5-1 and TRBJ2-5; D might be TRBD1 (7 bases). V was cut by 0 bases and J by 2 bases, with 11 bases left in between. The CDR3 totals 15 residues. Germline V gene data show CDR1 as SGHRS and CDR2 as YFSETQ. CDR3 protein: CASSLAGDSQETQYF. The DNA of the CDR3 is TGCGCCAGCAGCTTGGCGGGGGACAGTCAAGAGACCCAGTACTTC.

The chain carries TRBV5-6 and TRBJ2-5, with a weak D call TRBD2 (6 bases). The CDR3 spans 15 residues. Trimming cost V 0 bases and J 5 bases, with 14 bases left between them. The germline CDR1 and CDR2 sequences are SGHDT and YYEEEE. The CDR3 DNA is TGTGCCAGCAGCTTGGTGGCGTCCCGGGGGGAGACCCAGTACTTC. It yields the protein CASSLVASRGETQYF. Drawing the rest from reference TRBV5-6 and TRBJ2-5, the complete variable domain is DAGVTQSPTHLIKTRGQQVTLRCSPKSGHDTVSWYQQALGQGPQFIFQYYEEEERQRGNFPDRFSGHQFPNYSSELNVNALLLGDSALYLCASSLVASRGETQYFGPGTRLLVL.

The genes are TRBV7-9 and TRBJ1-6, with TRBD1 matching 7 bases. CDR3 size: 14 residues. V was pared by 5 bases and J by 5 bases, with 3 bases of the junction left unmatched. CDR1 is SEHNR and CDR2 is FQNEAQ in the germline V gene (reference sequence). CDR3 bases: TGTGCCAGCAGCCCACAGGGGAATAATTCACCCCTCCACTTT. This codes for CASSPQGNNSPLHF.

This chain connects TRBV7-2 to TRBJ2-1; 7 bases agree with TRBD2. Germline-derived CDR1 and CDR2 are SGHTA and FQGNSA. This CDR3 is built from 17 residues. J was trimmed by 2 bases and V by 3 bases; bases with no gene match: 10. Here the CDR3 reads CASSLLSGIGTYNEQFF. The CDR3 DNA is TGTGCCAGCAGCTTGTTAAGCGGGATAGGGACCTACAATGAGCAGTTCTTC. The whole variable domain, filled in from reference TRBV7-2 and TRBJ2-1, reads GAGVSQSPSNKVTEKGKDVELRCDPISGHTALYWYRQSLGQGLEFLIYFQGNSAPDKSGLPSDRFSAERTGGSVSTLTIQRTQQEDSAVYLCASSLLSGIGTYNEQFFGPGTRLTVL.

The V call is TRBV5-1, the J call TRBJ2-2; D is ambiguous. This CDR3 has 14 residues. Trimming shortened V by 4 bases and J by 1 base, and 8 bases separated the two germline ends. From germline, CDR1 is SGHRS and CDR2 YFSETQ. This chain's CDR3 is CASSGVGNTGELFF. In DNA form, the CDR3 reads TGCGCCAGCAGCGGAGTGGGGAACACCGGGGAGCTGTTTTTT.

The chain couples TRBV28 to TRBJ2-1; 11 nucleotides match TRBD2. Germline CDR1 is MDHEN and CDR2 is SYDVKM. V lost 2 bases to trimming and J lost 0 bases; unmatched junction nucleotides: 12. The CDR3 sequence is 20 residues long. In nucleotides, the CDR3 is TGTGCCAGCAGTTTACAACCCGGGACTAGCGGCCGTAGCTCCTACAATGAGCAGTTCTTC. Protein product: CASSLQPGTSGRSSYNEQFF.

V gene TRBV19 combines with J gene TRBJ1-5, with D perhaps matching TRBD1 (6 bases). The germline V gene encodes CDR1 LNHDA and CDR2 SQIVND (reference sequence). This CDR3 spans 14 amino acids. Trimming pared 4 bases from V and 3 bases from J, leaving 10 bases between. The CDR3 DNA is TGTGCCAGTAGTAACAGGGCTACCAATCAGCCCCAGCATTTT. Its protein product is CASSNRATNQPQHF.